This TCR beta chain was captured by sequencing in a study of cytotoxic CD8 clonotypes in ibrutinib-treated CLL. This CDR3 has 12 residues. Germline assignment: CDR1 MNHEY and CDR2 SVGAGI. Trimming pared 6 bases from V and 3 bases from J, leaving 9 bases between. Assay used: immunoSEQ multiplex PCR; TCRdb lists only in-frame clones, some missing. This table has around 97,000 clones, 60% to 80% appearing once. The J gene is TRBJ2-7, the V gene TRBV6-5; D may be TRBD1 (5 bases). Source: PBMCs, taken after 12 months of ibrutinib treatment. This clonotype was obtained from a human donor with chronic lymphocytic leukemia. The CDR3 is CASRGDSYEQYF. CDR3 in DNA: TGTGCCAGCAGAGGCGACAGCTACGAGCAGTACTTC.